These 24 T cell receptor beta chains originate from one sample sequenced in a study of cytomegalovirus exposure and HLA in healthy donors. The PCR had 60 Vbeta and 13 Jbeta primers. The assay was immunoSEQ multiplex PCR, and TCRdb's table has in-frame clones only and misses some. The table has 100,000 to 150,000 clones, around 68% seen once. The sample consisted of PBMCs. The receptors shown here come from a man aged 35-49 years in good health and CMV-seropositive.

CDR3 loop: CASSIVKGETQYF. DNA of the CDR3: TGTGCCAGTAGTATAGTAAAGGGGGAGACCCAGTACTTC. V usage is TRBV19 and J usage is TRBJ2-5, with TRBD1 as a possible D gene (5 bases). Germline V gene data show CDR1 as LNHDA and CDR2 as SQIVND (reference sequence). V lost 1 base, J lost 5 bases, and 8 bases lay in between. This CDR3 comprises 13 residues. Filled out from reference TRBV19 and TRBJ2-5, the complete variable domain reads DGGITQSPKYLFRKEGQNVTLSCEQNLNHDAMYWYRQDPGQGLRLIYYSQIVNDFQKGDIAEGYSVSREKKESFPLTVTSAQKNPTAFYLCASSIVKGETQYFGPGTRLLVL.

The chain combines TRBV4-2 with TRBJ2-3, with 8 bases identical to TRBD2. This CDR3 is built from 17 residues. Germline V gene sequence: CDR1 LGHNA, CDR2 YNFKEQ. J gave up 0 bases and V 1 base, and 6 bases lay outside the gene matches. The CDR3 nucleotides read TGTGCCAGCAGCCAAGGGGGGAAGCGGGGGAGCACAGATACGCAGTATTTT. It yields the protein CASSQGGKRGSTDTQYF.

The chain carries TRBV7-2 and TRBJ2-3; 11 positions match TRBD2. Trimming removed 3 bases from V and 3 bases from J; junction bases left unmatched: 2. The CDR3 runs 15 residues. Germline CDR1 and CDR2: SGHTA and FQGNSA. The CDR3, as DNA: TGTGCCAGCAGCTTTAGCGGGAGGGTTACAGATACGCAGTATTTT. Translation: CASSFSGRVTDTQYF.

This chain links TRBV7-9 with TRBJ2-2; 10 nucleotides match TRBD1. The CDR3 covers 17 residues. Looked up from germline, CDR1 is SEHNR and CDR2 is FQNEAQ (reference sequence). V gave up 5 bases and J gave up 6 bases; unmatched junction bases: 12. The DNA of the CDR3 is TGTGCCAGCAGCCATCAACCCGCCGGGACAGGGGCCGGGGAGCTGTTTTTT. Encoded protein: CASSHQPAGTGAGELFF.

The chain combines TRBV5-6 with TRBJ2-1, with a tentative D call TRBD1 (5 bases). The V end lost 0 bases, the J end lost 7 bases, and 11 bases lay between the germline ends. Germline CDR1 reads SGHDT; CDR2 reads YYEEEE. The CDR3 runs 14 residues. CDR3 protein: CASSLVGRVNEQFF. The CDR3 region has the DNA TGTGCCAGCAGCTTGGTTGGCAGGGTAAATGAGCAGTTCTTC.

CDR3: CASSRQGIGTEAFF. CDR3 sequence (DNA): TGTGCCAGCAGCCGACAGGGAATCGGCACTGAAGCTTTCTTT. The chain employs TRBV6-1 and TRBJ1-1; TRBD1 agrees at 7 bases. CDR1 and CDR2 from the germline V gene are MNHNS and SASEGT. CDR3 length: 14 residues. Germline trimming cut 6 bases from V and 4 bases from J; bases unmatched to any gene: 8.

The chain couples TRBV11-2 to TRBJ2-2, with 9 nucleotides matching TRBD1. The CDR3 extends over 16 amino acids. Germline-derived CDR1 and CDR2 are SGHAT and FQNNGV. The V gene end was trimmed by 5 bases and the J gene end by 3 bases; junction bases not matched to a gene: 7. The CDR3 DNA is TGTGCCAGCAGCCTAGGGGGGACAGGGTACACCGGGGAGCTGTTTTTT. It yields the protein CASSLGGTGYTGELFF.

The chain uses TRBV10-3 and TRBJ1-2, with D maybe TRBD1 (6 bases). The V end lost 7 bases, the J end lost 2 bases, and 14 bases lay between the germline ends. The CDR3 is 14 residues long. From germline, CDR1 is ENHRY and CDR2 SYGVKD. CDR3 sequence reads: CAINLGDNNYGYTF. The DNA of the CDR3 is TGTGCCATCAACCTGGGGGACAACAACTATGGCTACACCTTC.

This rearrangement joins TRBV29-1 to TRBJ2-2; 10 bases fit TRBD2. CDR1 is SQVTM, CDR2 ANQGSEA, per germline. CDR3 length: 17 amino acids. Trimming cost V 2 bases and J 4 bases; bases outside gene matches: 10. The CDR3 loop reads CSVERWTSGGGTGELFF. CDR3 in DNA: TGCAGCGTTGAACGGTGGACTAGCGGAGGTGGCACCGGGGAGCTGTTTTTT.

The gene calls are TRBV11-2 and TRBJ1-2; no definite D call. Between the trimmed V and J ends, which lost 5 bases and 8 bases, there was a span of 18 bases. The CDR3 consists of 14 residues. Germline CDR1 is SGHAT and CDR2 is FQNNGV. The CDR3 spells CASSPPGEVWGYTF. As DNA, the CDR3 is TGTGCCAGCAGCCCCCCCGGGGAGGTTTGGGGCTACACCTTC.

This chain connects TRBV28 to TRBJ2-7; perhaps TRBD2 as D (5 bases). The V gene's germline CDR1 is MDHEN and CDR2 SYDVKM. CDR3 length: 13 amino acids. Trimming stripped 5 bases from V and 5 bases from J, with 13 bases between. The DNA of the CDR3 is TGTGCCAGCAGTGACCCGACGGGGAACGAGCAGTACTTC. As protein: CASSDPTGNEQYF.

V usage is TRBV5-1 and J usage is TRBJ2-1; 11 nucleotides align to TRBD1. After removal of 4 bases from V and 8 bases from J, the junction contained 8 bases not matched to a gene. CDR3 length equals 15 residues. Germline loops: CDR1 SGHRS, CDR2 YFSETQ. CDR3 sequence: CASSGGTGGIDEQFF. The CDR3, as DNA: TGCGCCAGCAGCGGGGGGACAGGGGGGATCGATGAGCAGTTCTTC.

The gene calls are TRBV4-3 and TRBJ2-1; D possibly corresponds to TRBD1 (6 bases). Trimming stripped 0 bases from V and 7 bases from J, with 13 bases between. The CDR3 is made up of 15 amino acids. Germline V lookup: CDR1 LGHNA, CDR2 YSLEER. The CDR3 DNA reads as TGCGCCAGCAGCCAAGATACAGGGACGGCTAATGAGCAGTTCTTC. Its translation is CASSQDTGTANEQFF.

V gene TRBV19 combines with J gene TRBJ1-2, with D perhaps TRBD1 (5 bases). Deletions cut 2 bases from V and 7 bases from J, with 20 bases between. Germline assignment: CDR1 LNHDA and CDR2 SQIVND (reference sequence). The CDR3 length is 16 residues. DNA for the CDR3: TGTGCCAGTAGTATAAGTGGGCAGGGAGGCATCGGTGGCTACACCTTC. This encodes CASSISGQGGIGGYTF.

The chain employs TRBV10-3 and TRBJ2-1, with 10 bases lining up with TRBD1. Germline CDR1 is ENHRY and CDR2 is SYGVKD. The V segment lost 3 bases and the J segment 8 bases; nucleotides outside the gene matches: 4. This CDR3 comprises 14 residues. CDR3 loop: CAISDGQGDDEQFF. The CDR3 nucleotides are TGTGCCATCAGTGACGGACAGGGGGACGATGAGCAGTTCTTC.

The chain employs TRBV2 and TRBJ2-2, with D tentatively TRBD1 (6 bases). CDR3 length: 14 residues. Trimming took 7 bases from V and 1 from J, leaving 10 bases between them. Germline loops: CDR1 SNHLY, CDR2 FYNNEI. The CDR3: CASNRGQNTGELFF. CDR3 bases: TGTGCCAGCAATCGGGGACAGAACACCGGGGAGCTGTTTTTT.

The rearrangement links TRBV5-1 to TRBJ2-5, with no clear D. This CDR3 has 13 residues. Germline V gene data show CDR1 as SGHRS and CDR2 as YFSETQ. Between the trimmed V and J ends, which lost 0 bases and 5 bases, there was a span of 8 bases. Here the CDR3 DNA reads TGCGCCAGCAGCTTGGAACCCGGGGAGACCCAGTACTTC. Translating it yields CASSLEPGETQYF.

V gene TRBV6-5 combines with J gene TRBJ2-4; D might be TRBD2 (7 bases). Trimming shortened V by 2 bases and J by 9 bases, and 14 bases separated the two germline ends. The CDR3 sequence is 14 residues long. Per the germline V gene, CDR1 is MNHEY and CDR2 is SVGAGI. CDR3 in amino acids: CASSYGGGMPIQYF. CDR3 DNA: TGTGCCAGCAGTTACGGGGGGGGCATGCCCATTCAGTACTTC.

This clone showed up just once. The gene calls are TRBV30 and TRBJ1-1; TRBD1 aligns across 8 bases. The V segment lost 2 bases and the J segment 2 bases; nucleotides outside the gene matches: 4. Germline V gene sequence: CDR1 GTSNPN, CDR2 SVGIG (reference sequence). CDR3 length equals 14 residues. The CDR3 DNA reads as TGTGCCTGGAGTTACAGGGGGATCAACACTGAAGCTTTCTTT. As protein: CAWSYRGINTEAFF. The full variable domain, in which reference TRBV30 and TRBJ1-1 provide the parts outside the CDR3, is SQTIHQWPATLVQPVGSPLSLECTVEGTSNPNLYWYRQAAGRGLQLLFYSVGIGQISSEVPQNLSASRPQDRQFILSSKKLLLSDSGFYLCAWSYRGINTEAFFGQGTRLTVV.

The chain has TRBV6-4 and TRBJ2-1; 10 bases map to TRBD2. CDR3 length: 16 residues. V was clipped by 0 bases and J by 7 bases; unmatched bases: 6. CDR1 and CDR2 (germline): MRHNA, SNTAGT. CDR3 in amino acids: CASSDSSSGSGNEQFF. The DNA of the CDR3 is TGTGCCAGCAGTGACTCGTCTAGCGGGAGCGGGAATGAGCAGTTCTTC.

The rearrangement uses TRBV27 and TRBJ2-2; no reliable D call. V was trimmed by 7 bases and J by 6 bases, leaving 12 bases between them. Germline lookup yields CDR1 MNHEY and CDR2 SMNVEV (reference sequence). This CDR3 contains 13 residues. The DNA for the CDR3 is TGTGCCAGCACCCTTAGCATGCCCGGGGAGCTGTTTTTT. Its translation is CASTLSMPGELFF.

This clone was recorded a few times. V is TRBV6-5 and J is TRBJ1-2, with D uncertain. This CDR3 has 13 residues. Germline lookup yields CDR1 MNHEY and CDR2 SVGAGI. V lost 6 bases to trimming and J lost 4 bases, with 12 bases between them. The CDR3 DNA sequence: TGTGCCAGCAGGGTGGGCATTTCCTATGGCTACACCTTC. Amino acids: CASRVGISYGYTF.

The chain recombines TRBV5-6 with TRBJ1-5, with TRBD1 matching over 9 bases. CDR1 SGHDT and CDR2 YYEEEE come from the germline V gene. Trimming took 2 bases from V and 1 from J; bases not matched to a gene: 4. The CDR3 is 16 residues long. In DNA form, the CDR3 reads TGTGCCAGCAGCTTAGGGACAGGGATAAGCAATCAGCCCCAGCATTTT. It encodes CASSLGTGISNQPQHF.

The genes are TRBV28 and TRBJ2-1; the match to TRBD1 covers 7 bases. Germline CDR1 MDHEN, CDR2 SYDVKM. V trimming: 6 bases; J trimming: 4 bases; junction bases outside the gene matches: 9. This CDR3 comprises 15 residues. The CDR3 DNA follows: TGTGCCAGCAGCCGACTCGGGACAGATTACAATGAGCAGTTCTTC. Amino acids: CASSRLGTDYNEQFF.